The 5 T cell receptor beta chains in this list originate from one sample, sequenced in a study of T cells in women clearing cervical HPV infection. The protocol was immunoSEQ multiplex PCR, while the TCRdb copy is restricted to in-frame clones and leaves out a portion. This sample's table has tens of thousands of clones. The specimen sequenced was blood buffy coat. The receptors derive from a woman between 18 and 70 years old with a cervical HPV16 infection that either progressed to CIN3+ or cleared (not recorded which).

On this clone: The CDR3 end lies 3 residues beyond the end of the read and is filled in from the germline J gene. V usage is TRBV19 and J usage is TRBJ1-2; tentatively, D is TRBD1 (5 bases). The germline CDR1 and CDR2 sequences are LNHDA and SQIVND (reference sequence). Trimming removed 4 bases from V and 0 bases from J, with 12 bases in between. CDR3 length equals 15 residues. The CDR3 region is CASSTNRRTNYGYTF. Incomplete CDR3 DNA: TGTGCCAGTAGTACAAACAGGAGGACTAACTATGGC.

CDR3 sequence: CASRLQGGGTEAFF. The covered CDR3 bases are TGTGCCAGCAGGCTACAGGGTGGTGGGACTGAA. The chain couples TRBV4-2 to TRBJ1-1; possibly TRBD1 for D (6 bases). Coverage ceases 3 residues before the CDR3 finishes, and the germline J gene fills in the end. The germline V and J ends were trimmed by 6 bases and 5 bases, with 16 bases remaining between them. CDR1 is LGHNA and CDR2 is YNFKEQ in the germline V gene. This CDR3 has 14 amino acids.

Remarks on this clone: The read terminates 3 residues before the CDR3 end, so the remaining end is supplied by the germline J gene. The chain carries TRBV20-1 and TRBJ1-1; the match to TRBD1 covers 8 bases. This CDR3 region has 13 residues. Losses at the gene ends were 6 bases for V and 4 bases for J; bases not matched to a gene: 7. Germline V CDR1 and CDR2: DFQATT, SNEGSKA (reference sequence). The CDR3 sequence: CSAADREGTEAFF. The part of the CDR3 DNA that was read is TGCAGTGCGGCGGACAGGGAGGGCACTGAA.

Worth noting for this clone: With the read ending 3 residues before the CDR3 end, the germline J gene is used to fill in that end. This chain uses TRBV6-2 or TRBV6-3 with TRBJ2-3, with 8 bases lining up with TRBD2. The length of the CDR3 is 14 residues. Germline CDR1 MNHEY, CDR2 SVGEGT. The CDR3 here is CATLPAGRGVAQYF. The sequenced part of the CDR3 DNA is TGTGCCACCCTTCCAGCGGGGCGGGGGGTGGCG.

On this clone: Read data end 3 residues before the CDR3 end; the end is taken from the germline J gene. This sequence joins TRBV20-1 and TRBJ2-3; tentative D call: TRBD2 (6 bases). Germline CDR1 DFQATT, CDR2 SNEGSKA (reference sequence). V was pared by 5 bases and J by 1 base, with 16 bases between. The CDR3 length is 15 residues. The part of the CDR3 DNA that was read is TGCAGTGCTCTAGGGGCAGGAGGGGGCACAGATACG. This codes for CSALGAGGGTDT. The whole CDR3 protein is CSALGAGGGTDTQYF.